This is a list of T cell receptor beta chains from one sample in a study of shared clonotypes between healthy human individuals. Only in-frame clones appear in the TCRdb table, and some are missing; sequencing was by immunoSEQ multiplex PCR. In the table there are about a million clones, roughly 80% of which are singletons. Sequences were obtained from memory CD4+ T cells from PBMCs. Source of these receptors: a young man in good health. Some clones in this sample may be carry-over from other donors' samples. The CDR3 runs from the conserved cysteine through the conserved F or W. Each record gives: J gene, V gene, CDR3 protein.

TRBJ1-5,TRBV5-5,CASSLAGDGQPQHF
TRBJ2-5,TRBV15,CATSRATGPGETQYF
TRBJ2-1,TRBV7-3,CASSLSQATAYNEQFF
TRBJ2-7,TRBV18,CASSQGQTYEQYF
TRBJ2-3,TRBV19,CASKRDRGGDTQYF
TRBJ1-5,TRBV5-1,CASSLFGGRMEPQHF
TRBJ2-1,TRBV10-2,CASSERRATAYNEQFF
TRBJ1-2,TRBV6-5,CASSAYRGMYGYTF
TRBJ1-2,TRBV6-1,CASSEAGEENYGYTF
TRBJ2-1,TRBV19,CASSPLAGRGNEQFF
TRBJ2-7,TRBV28,CASSGGQVSSYEQYF
TRBJ2-2,TRBV9,CASSVGGTGTMFF
TRBJ2-7,TRBV5-1,CASSLTSGEFEQYF
TRBJ2-7,TRBV18,CASSPDRGIGEQYF
NA,TRBV2,CASRSSLGSYEQYF
TRBJ2-6,TRBV18,CASSVQGATGANVLTF
TRBJ1-2,TRBV28,CASSSQTGPSYTF
TRBJ2-2,TRBV7-2,CASSRWTSGIGGTGELFF
TRBJ2-4,TRBV29-1,CSVEGSGMKNIQYF
TRBJ1-2,TRBV7-9,CASSLSSLDGYTF
TRBJ1-5,TRBV15,CATSRDAGARYSNQPQHF
TRBJ1-1,TRBV7-3,CASSRGGGDTEAFF
TRBJ2-7,TRBV6-5,CASTPRAGGYEQYF
TRBJ2-7,TRBV4-1,CASSLYPGQGANEQYF
TRBJ2-1,TRBV25-1,CASREGDGRGTLNEQFF
TRBJ1-2,TRBV2,CASNGQFWQTNYGYTF
TRBJ1-1,TRBV4-3,CASSHRRDRDTEAFF
TRBJ2-1,TRBV5-1,CASSLAATNRGGEQFF
TRBJ2-7,TRBV18,CASSAAGQTYEQYF
TRBJ2-7,TRBV10-3,CAISGTGAEQYF
TRBJ1-1,TRBV28,CASSNRAGAFF
TRBJ1-5,TRBV6-1,CASREGMTQHF
TRBJ2-3,TRBV5-4,CASSWTSGRVGDTQYF
TRBJ1-3,TRBV27,CASSPAGGNTIYF
TRBJ1-1,TRBV29-1,CSVETNTEAFF
TRBJ2-5,TRBV28,CASKDTDRTEGWETQYF
TRBJ1-1,TRBV5-1,CASSLAPGGNTEAFF
TRBJ2-1,TRBV4-3,CASSQELASIYNEQFF
TRBJ1-2,TRBV7-8,CASSFGAQLKGGYTF
TRBJ1-5,TRBV5-8,CASSLGVLSNQPQHF
TRBJ2-5,TRBV7-2,CASSSSGDRETQYF
TRBJ2-5,TRBV28,CASRDGAAQETQYF
TRBJ2-1,TRBV18,CASSVAGGPYNEQFF
TRBJ2-2,TRBV5-1,CASGPGPNTGELFF
TRBJ2-7,TRBV4-3,CASSQYPSWGGQYF
TRBJ1-5,TRBV29-1,CSVATGGQPQHF
TRBJ2-2,TRBV6-4,CASSLQGQNTGELFF
TRBJ2-3,TRBV2,CASSSRDGTDTQYF
TRBJ1-5,TRBV5-1,CASSPGQYSNQPQHF
TRBJ2-2,TRBV11-3,CASSFQGGPGELFF
NA,TRBV28,CASSLTQALHEQYF
TRBJ1-2,TRBV6-5,CASRAPSNYGYTF
TRBJ1-5,TRBV27,CASFPYDPPQHF
TRBJ2-7,TRBV11-2,CASSLSASGSYEQYF
TRBJ1-4,TRBV27,CASRLQGATNEKLFF
TRBJ2-5,TRBV9,CASSGTTYQETQYF
TRBJ1-5,TRBV28,CASSLGGPLQPQHF